One sample yielded the 28 T cell receptor beta chains listed below, sequenced in a study of cytomegalovirus exposure and HLA in healthy donors. The PCR had 60 Vbeta and 13 Jbeta primers. The assay was immunoSEQ multiplex PCR, and TCRdb's table has in-frame clones only and misses some. Of a few hundred thousand clones in the sample, around 90% were seen once. Material: PBMCs. The receptors originated from a girl under 10 years old in good health and CMV-seronegative.

This chain joins TRBV5-1 and TRBJ2-7, with TRBD1 identical over 8 bases. Germline V CDR1 and CDR2: SGHRS, YFSETQ. There are 16 residues in the CDR3. J lost 6 bases, V lost 7 bases, and 18 bases had no gene match. For the CDR3, the DNA is TGCGCCAGCCGCCGGACAGGGAATGTTGGGGAAGGCGAGCAGTACTTC. It yields the protein CASRRTGNVGEGEQYF.

This clone showed up just once. V gene TRBV7-2 combines with J gene TRBJ1-5; D may be TRBD2 (6 bases). The DNA end lines up better with TRBJ2-3; the J call may be wrong. The CDR3 has 13 amino acids. Germline V gives CDR1 SGHTA, CDR2 FQGNSA. CDR3 loop: CASSPEGIQPQYF. The CDR3 coding sequence is TGTGCCAGCAGCCCGGAGGGGATACAGCCCCAGTATTTT.

This rearrangement joins TRBV5-1 to TRBJ1-1, with D tentatively TRBD1 (6 bases). CDR1 is SGHRS and CDR2 is YFSETQ in the germline V gene. Trimming took 3 bases from V and 8 from J, leaving 14 bases between them. The CDR3 runs to 13 residues. CDR3 amino acids: CASSSDRLREAFF. The CDR3 DNA is TGCGCCAGCAGCTCGGACAGACTCCGAGAAGCTTTCTTT.

The chain uses TRBV6-6 and TRBJ2-1, with unresolved D. This CDR3 region has 14 residues. The V gene's germline CDR1 is MNHNY and CDR2 SVGAGI (reference sequence). V lost 2 bases and J 5 bases, leaving 10 bases between the germline ends. Written as DNA, the CDR3 is TGTGCCAGCAGTTACCTTCTAGTCCACAATGAGCAGTTCTTC. Its protein product is CASSYLLVHNEQFF.

J is TRBJ2-1 and V is TRBV19, with 11 bases lining up with TRBD2. The CDR3 has 19 residues. The germline V gene has CDR1 LNHDA and CDR2 SQIVND (reference sequence). V trimming: 2 bases; J trimming: 0 bases; junction bases outside the gene matches: 9. In DNA, the CDR3 is TGTGCCAGTAGTATACCGACTAGCGGGATGGGGAGCTCCTACAATGAGCAGTTCTTC. This translates into CASSIPTSGMGSSYNEQFF.

V gene TRBV13 combines with J gene TRBJ2-3, with 8 bases aligning to TRBD2. There are 16 residues in the CDR3. From germline, CDR1 is PRHDT and CDR2 FYEKMQ (reference sequence). V lost 2 bases to trimming and J lost 0 bases; unmatched junction nucleotides: 4. The CDR3 sequence is CASSLKVAGSTDTQYF. Written as DNA, the CDR3 is TGTGCCAGCAGCTTAAAGGTAGCGGGGAGCACAGATACGCAGTATTTT.

The V gene is TRBV7-9, the J gene TRBJ2-5; D possibly corresponds to TRBD1 (5 bases). Germline CDR1 SEHNR, CDR2 FQNEAQ (reference sequence). The CDR3 sequence is 15 residues long. Trimming took 6 bases from V and 2 from J, leaving 16 bases between them. CDR3 sequence: CASSHAVAGQETQYF. The DNA for the CDR3 is TGTGCCAGCAGTCACGCGGTGGCAGGGCAAGAGACCCAGTACTTC.

The gene calls are TRBV27 and TRBJ2-7; 11 bases line up with TRBD2. This CDR3 comprises 11 residues. Germline CDR1 and CDR2: MNHEY and SMNVEV (reference sequence). CDR3 bases: TGTGCTACTAGCGGGGGCTACGAGCAGTACTTC. Translation gives CATSGGYEQYF.

This clone appeared a single time. The rearrangement links TRBV6-5 to TRBJ2-1, with D perhaps TRBD2 (6 bases). V lost 6 bases and J lost 13, with 13 bases in between. In germline, CDR1 is MNHEY, CDR2 SVGAGI. The CDR3 covers 11 residues. The CDR3 bases are TGTGCCAGCAGGATTGGGACTGACCAGTTCTTC. It codes for CASRIGTDQFF.

The rearrangement uses TRBV29-1 and TRBJ1-4; D call uncertain. The CDR3 sequence is 11 residues long. The germline V gene encodes CDR1 SQVTM and CDR2 ANQGSEA. V lost 5 bases and J lost 7, with 8 bases in between. CDR3 DNA: TGCAGCGTTAGAGTTGGTGAAAAACTGTTTTTT. Its protein product is CSVRVGEKLFF.

DNA of the CDR3: TGTGCCAGCAGTTCACAGGGCTACGAGCAGTACTTC. Translation gives CASSSQGYEQYF. V is TRBV6-6 and J is TRBJ2-7, with a possible D match to TRBD1 (6 bases). The CDR3 is 12 residues long. V shed 4 bases and J shed 3 bases, with 7 bases lying between them. Per the germline V gene, CDR1 is MNHNY and CDR2 is SVGAGI (reference sequence).

The V call is TRBV27, the J call TRBJ2-7; D uncertain. The CDR3 length is 12 residues. Germline V gene data show CDR1 as MNHEY and CDR2 as SMNVEV (reference sequence). With 4 bases removed from V and 7 bases from J, the gap between germline ends came to 11 bases. The CDR3 DNA is TGTGCCAGCAGTTCGATTGCGAGAGAGCAGTACTTC. Its translation is CASSSIAREQYF.

The chain employs TRBV14 and TRBJ2-7, with 11 bases lining up with TRBD1. Germline V CDR1 and CDR2: SGHDN, FVKESK. The CDR3 extends over 15 amino acids. V shed 3 bases, J shed 0 bases, and the junction held 1 base outside the gene matches. The DNA of the CDR3 is TGTGCCAGCAGCCAGGGACAGGGGGTCTCCTACGAGCAGTACTTC. Translation: CASSQGQGVSYEQYF.

This chain connects TRBV4-2 to TRBJ1-1; D might be TRBD1 (5 bases). The CDR3 runs 16 residues. The germline V gene encodes CDR1 LGHNA and CDR2 YNFKEQ. Trimming took 2 bases from V and 1 from J, leaving 14 bases between them. The DNA for the CDR3 is TGTGCCAGCAGCCAAAACTGGGCGGGGGGGAACACTGAAGCTTTCTTT. Protein sequence: CASSQNWAGGNTEAFF.

This chain uses TRBV7-9 with TRBJ2-5; D unclear. V shed 1 base and J shed 3 bases, with 9 bases lying between them. This CDR3 has 14 amino acids. Per the germline V gene, CDR1 is SEHNR and CDR2 is FQNEAQ (reference sequence). The CDR3 nucleotides are TGTGCCAGCAGCTTAGGGTTCGGTAAAGAGACCCAGTACTTC. Translating it yields CASSLGFGKETQYF.

This clone turned up a few times. V usage is TRBV9 and J usage is TRBJ1-4; 7 bases fit TRBD1. The ends lost 4 bases at V and 5 bases at J; junction bases unmatched: 8. This CDR3 has 15 residues. The V gene's germline CDR1 is SGDLS and CDR2 YYNGEE. As DNA, the CDR3 is TGTGCCAGCAGCCCGAGGACAGGTGGGAATGAAAAACTGTTTTTT. This encodes CASSPRTGGNEKLFF.

This chain links TRBV30 with TRBJ1-5; maybe TRBD1 (6 bases). The CDR3 loop spans 14 amino acids. Germline V gene sequence: CDR1 GTSNPN, CDR2 SVGIG (reference sequence). V shed 0 bases and J shed 7 bases, with 13 bases lying between them. DNA for the CDR3: TGTGCCTGGAGTGTACGAAGGGGGGGGCAGCCCCAGCATTTT. Its protein is CAWSVRRGGQPQHF.

V and J are TRBV6-1 and TRBJ1-1, with D possibly matching TRBD1 (6 bases). The CDR3 runs 13 residues. V was trimmed by 4 bases and J by 0 bases, leaving 6 bases between them. Germline lookup yields CDR1 MNHNS and CDR2 SASEGT. CDR3 residues: CASSGQVNTEAFF. The CDR3 DNA reads TGTGCCAGCAGTGGACAGGTGAACACTGAAGCTTTCTTT.

The rearrangement joins TRBV30 to TRBJ1-3; TRBD1 matches at 10 bases. With 2 bases clipped from V and 0 bases from J, the junction kept 13 bases outside the gene matches. CDR1 and CDR2 (germline): GTSNPN, SVGIG (reference sequence). This CDR3 has 19 residues. The CDR3 nucleotides read TGTGCCTGGAGTTCCGGGACAGGGGTTTATTCGGTCTCTGGAAACACCATATATTTT. Translation: CAWSSGTGVYSVSGNTIYF.

V and J are TRBV15 and TRBJ2-5, with D maybe TRBD2 (6 bases). The CDR3 covers 14 residues. Per the germline V gene, CDR1 is LNHNV and CDR2 is YYDKDF (reference sequence). Trimming took off 2 bases at V and 5 bases at J, with 12 bases between the two ends. CDR3 DNA: TGTGCCACCAGCAGAAAGTTGGAGGGCGAGACCCAGTACTTC. Translation gives CATSRKLEGETQYF.

The chain combines TRBV11-2 with TRBJ2-7; D remains ambiguous. This CDR3 has 14 residues. Germline V CDR1 and CDR2: SGHAT, FQNNGV. The V gene lost 0 bases and the J gene lost 0 bases, with 6 bases spanning the gap. In DNA, the CDR3 is TGTGCCAGCAGCTTAGATCCGAGCTCCTACGAGCAGTACTTC. It translates to CASSLDPSSYEQYF.

The rearrangement links TRBV6-1 to TRBJ1-2; possibly TRBD1 for D (5 bases). The CDR3 consists of 14 residues. The V end was cut by 5 bases, the J end by 4 bases, with 14 bases between. CDR1 is MNHNS, CDR2 SASEGT, per germline. The DNA for the CDR3 is TGTGCCAGCAGTCCCGGGGGAGAGGTCTATGGCTACACCTTC. As protein: CASSPGGEVYGYTF.

The chain has TRBV25-1 and TRBJ2-2; TRBD2 matches 9 bases. The CDR3 is 18 amino acids. The trim removed 4 bases at V and 7 bases at J, leaving 16 bases unmatched. Germline V gene lookup returns CDR1 MGHDK and CDR2 SYGVNS. The CDR3 nucleotides are TGTGCCAGCAGTGTATTACTAGGGCGGGAGGGCATAGGCGGGGAGCTGTTTTTT. It is translated as CASSVLLGREGIGGELFF.

The gene calls are TRBV27 and TRBJ1-4; 8 nucleotides match TRBD1. V lost 5 bases to trimming and J lost 4 bases; unmatched junction nucleotides: 3. Germline CDR1 and CDR2: MNHEY and SMNVEV (reference sequence). The CDR3 extends over 14 amino acids. The chain's CDR3 is CASSLTGVNEKLFF. The CDR3 bases are TGTGCCAGCAGTCTGACAGGGGTTAATGAAAAACTGTTTTTT.

J is TRBJ2-1 and V is TRBV5-1; 7 bases agree with TRBD2. This CDR3 contains 14 residues. V lost 4 bases to trimming and J lost 5 bases; unmatched junction nucleotides: 6. From germline, CDR1 is SGHRS and CDR2 YFSETQ. CDR3 region: CASSTGLPNNEQFF. In DNA form, the CDR3 reads TGCGCCAGCAGCACGGGACTACCGAACAATGAGCAGTTCTTC.

V gene TRBV9 combines with J gene TRBJ1-2, with 8 bases aligning to TRBD1. The CDR3 length is 14 residues. Germline CDR1 is SGDLS and CDR2 is YYNGEE. The V gene end was trimmed by 4 bases and the J gene end by 4 bases; junction bases not matched to a gene: 6. The chain's CDR3 is CASSPGGGLYGYTF. As DNA, the CDR3 is TGTGCCAGCAGCCCAGGGGGCGGACTCTATGGCTACACCTTC.

This rearrangement joins TRBV30 to TRBJ2-5; D may be TRBD1 (6 bases). Germline V CDR1 and CDR2: GTSNPN, SVGIG (reference sequence). This CDR3 region has 14 residues. V was clipped by 0 bases and J by 3 bases, with 11 bases between them. DNA for the CDR3: TGTGCCTGGAGTGTCGGACAGCCGAAAGAGACCCAGTACTTC. This sequence encodes CAWSVGQPKETQYF.

The V gene is TRBV19, the J gene TRBJ2-1; tentative D call: TRBD2 (5 bases). Germline lookup yields CDR1 LNHDA and CDR2 SQIVND (reference sequence). CDR3 length: 14 residues. V shed 4 bases and J shed 7 bases, with 14 bases lying between them. In DNA form, the CDR3 reads TGTGCCAGTAGTAGACCCCCGACGGGGAATGAGCAGTTCTTC. Its protein product is CASSRPPTGNEQFF.